This is a list of T cell receptor beta chains from one sample in a study of patients and donors after allogeneic stem cell transplantation. MiXCR, run by TCRdb on the RT-PCR reads, gives a single entry per CDR3 protein. The profile covers 150,000 to 200,000 distinct CDR3 sequences, with 30% appearing a single time and about 3% taken by the ten largest. Specimen: blood, either unsorted or a sorted T cell fraction (not recorded which). The source of these receptors is a human donor who was either an allogeneic HSCT recipient or a stem cell or donor lymphocyte infusion donor (not recorded which). It is not recorded whose cells these are; they may come from a transplant donor. Both conserved end residues are part of each CDR3. Fields, in order: clone size, J gene, V gene, D gene, CDR3 DNA, CDR3 protein. D genes are given only for firm matches. Size is omitted from some rows. Given values are once, few, many or a class for expanded clones.

clone size: .; J gene: TRBJ1-1; V gene: TRBV12-3/TRBV12-4; D gene: .; CDR3 DNA: TGTGCCAGCAGTTTCGACAGAATGAACACTGAAGCTTTCTTT; CDR3 protein: CASSFDRMNTEAFF
clone size: few; J gene: TRBJ2-1; V gene: TRBV11-2; D gene: .; CDR3 DNA: TGTGCCAGCAGCTTAGGGTACGTGGGGAGTGAGCAGTTCTTC; CDR3 protein: CASSLGYVGSEQFF
clone size: .; J gene: TRBJ2-1; V gene: TRBV4-2; D gene: TRBD1; CDR3 DNA: TGTGCCAGCAGCCACAATCCGGGACACCAAGGGGGCGATGAGCAGTTCTTC; CDR3 protein: CASSHNPGHQGGDEQFF
clone size: .; J gene: TRBJ2-3; V gene: TRBV7-9; D gene: TRBD2; CDR3 DNA: TGTGCCAGCAGCTTAGCGCTAGCGGGAGGCACAGATACGCAGTATTTT; CDR3 protein: CASSLALAGGTDTQYF
clone size: few; J gene: TRBJ2-1; V gene: TRBV20-1; D gene: .; CDR3 DNA: TGCAGTGCCCCCTCTCGCGGGACGGTCGACAATGAGCAGTTCTTC; CDR3 protein: CSAPSRGTVDNEQFF
clone size: few; J gene: TRBJ2-5; V gene: TRBV15; D gene: .; CDR3 DNA: TGTGCCACCAGCAGGACTATTGCCGGGGAGACCCAGTACTTC; CDR3 protein: CATSRTIAGETQYF
clone size: .; J gene: TRBJ2-3; V gene: TRBV6-2/TRBV6-3; D gene: .; CDR3 DNA: TGTGCCAGCAGTTACTTCCTCCCCTTAGATACGCAGTATTTT; CDR3 protein: CASSYFLPLDTQYF
clone size: .; J gene: TRBJ2-1; V gene: TRBV6-2/TRBV6-3; D gene: TRBD1; CDR3 DNA: TGTGCCAGCAGTTACTCGGTTAGGGGGCCTGGTGAGCAGTTCTTC; CDR3 protein: CASSYSVRGPGEQFF
clone size: few; J gene: TRBJ1-1; V gene: TRBV7-2; D gene: .; CDR3 DNA: TGTGCCAGCAGCTTAGGTTTCGGCAGGCCCGCAACGGAAGCTTTCTTT; CDR3 protein: CASSLGFGRPATEAFF
clone size: few; J gene: TRBJ1-4; V gene: TRBV12-5; D gene: .; CDR3 DNA: TGTGCTAGTGGTTCTTTTGGGGGCCTATCGTTTTTT; CDR3 protein: CASGSFGGLSFF
clone size: .; J gene: TRBJ2-2; V gene: TRBV27; D gene: .; CDR3 DNA: TGTGCCAGCAGTTTACAGGACAGAGACACCGGGGAGCTGTTTTTT; CDR3 protein: CASSLQDRDTGELFF
clone size: .; J gene: TRBJ2-1; V gene: TRBV6-4; D gene: .; CDR3 DNA: TGTGCCAGCAGTGACCTGCCGGACCCCGGGGGCACTGAGCAGTTCTTC; CDR3 protein: CASSDLPDPGGTEQFF
clone size: many; J gene: TRBJ1-3; V gene: TRBV5-6; D gene: .; CDR3 DNA: TGTGCCAGCAGCTTGCACCCAAACTCTGGAAACACCATATATTTT; CDR3 protein: CASSLHPNSGNTIYF
clone size: .; J gene: TRBJ1-2; V gene: TRBV2; D gene: .; CDR3 DNA: TGTGCCAGCAGTTTCGACAGTCAGTTCTATGGCTACACCTTC; CDR3 protein: CASSFDSQFYGYTF